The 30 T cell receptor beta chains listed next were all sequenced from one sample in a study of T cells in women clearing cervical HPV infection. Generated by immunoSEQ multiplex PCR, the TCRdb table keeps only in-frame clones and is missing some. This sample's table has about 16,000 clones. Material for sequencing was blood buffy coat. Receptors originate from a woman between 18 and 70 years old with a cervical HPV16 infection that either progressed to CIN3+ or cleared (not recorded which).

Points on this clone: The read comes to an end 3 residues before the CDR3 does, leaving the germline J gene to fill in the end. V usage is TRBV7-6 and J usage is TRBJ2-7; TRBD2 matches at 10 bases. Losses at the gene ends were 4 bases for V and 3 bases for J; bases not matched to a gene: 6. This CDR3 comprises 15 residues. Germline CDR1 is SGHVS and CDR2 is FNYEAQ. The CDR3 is CASSSRLAGLYEQYF. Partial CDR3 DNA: TGTGCCAGCAGCTCCCGACTAGCGGGCCTCTACGAG.

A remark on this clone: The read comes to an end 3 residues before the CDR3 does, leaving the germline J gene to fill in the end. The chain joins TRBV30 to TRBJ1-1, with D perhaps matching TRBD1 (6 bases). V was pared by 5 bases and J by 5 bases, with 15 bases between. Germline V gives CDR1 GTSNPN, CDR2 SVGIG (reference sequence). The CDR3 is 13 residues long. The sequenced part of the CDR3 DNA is TGTGCCTGGGACCACGACAGGAGGACTGAA. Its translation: CAWDHDRRTE. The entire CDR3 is CAWDHDRRTEAFF.

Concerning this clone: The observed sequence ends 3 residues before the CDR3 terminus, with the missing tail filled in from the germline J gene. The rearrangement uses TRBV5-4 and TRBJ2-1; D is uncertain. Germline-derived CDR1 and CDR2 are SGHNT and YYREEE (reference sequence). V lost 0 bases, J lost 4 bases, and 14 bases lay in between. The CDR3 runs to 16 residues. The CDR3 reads CASSLEPAVDYNEQFF. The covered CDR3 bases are TGTGCCAGCAGCTTGGAACCGGCGGTCGATTACAATGAG.

CDR3 DNA (partial): TGCAGTGCTAGAAGAGGGACAGGGGGCCATTCACCC. This encodes CSARRGTGGHSP. The full CDR3 sequence reads CSARRGTGGHSPLHF. This chain connects TRBV20-1 to TRBJ1-6, with 12 bases lining up with TRBD1. Read sequence stops 3 residues before the CDR3 end, and the germline J gene provides the missing end. V trimming: 2 bases; J trimming: 8 bases; junction bases outside the gene matches: 4. Germline values: CDR1 DFQATT, CDR2 SNEGSKA (reference sequence). The length of the CDR3 is 15 residues.

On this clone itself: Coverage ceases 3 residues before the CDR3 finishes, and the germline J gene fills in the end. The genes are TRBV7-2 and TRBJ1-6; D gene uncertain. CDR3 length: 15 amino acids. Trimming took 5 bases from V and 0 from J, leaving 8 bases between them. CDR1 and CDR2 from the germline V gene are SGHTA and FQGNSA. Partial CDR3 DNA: TGTGCCAGCAGCCGCGGGAGCTCCTATAATTCACCC. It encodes CASSRGSSYNSP. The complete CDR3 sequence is CASSRGSSYNSPLHF.

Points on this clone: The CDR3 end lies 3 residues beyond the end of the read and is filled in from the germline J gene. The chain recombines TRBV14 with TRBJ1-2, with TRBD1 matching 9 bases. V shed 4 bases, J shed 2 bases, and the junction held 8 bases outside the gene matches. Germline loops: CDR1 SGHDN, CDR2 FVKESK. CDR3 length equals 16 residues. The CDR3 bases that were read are TGTGCCAGCAGCCCCTACGGACAGGGGCGAAACTATGGC. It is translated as CASSPYGQGRNYG. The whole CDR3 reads CASSPYGQGRNYGYTF.

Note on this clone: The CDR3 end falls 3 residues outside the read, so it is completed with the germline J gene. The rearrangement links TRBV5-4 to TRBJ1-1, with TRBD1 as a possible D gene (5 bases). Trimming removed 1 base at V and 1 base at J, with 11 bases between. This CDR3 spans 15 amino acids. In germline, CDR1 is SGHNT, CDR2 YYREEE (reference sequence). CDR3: CASSLRIGANTEAFF. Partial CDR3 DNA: TGTGCCAGCAGCTTGAGGATAGGGGCGAACACTGAA.

The covered CDR3 bases are TGCGCCAGCAGCTTGGTTACTAGTGGCACCGGGGAG. Protein: CASSLVTSGTGE. The full CDR3 sequence reads CASSLVTSGTGELFF. This chain joins TRBV5-1 and TRBJ2-2; D is possibly TRBD2 (5 bases). The sequenced fragment ends 3 residues before the CDR3 boundary, so the rest is inferred from the germline J gene. The CDR3 sequence is 15 residues long. Trimming pared 0 bases from V and 4 bases from J, leaving 10 bases between. CDR1 and CDR2 (germline): SGHRS, YFSETQ.

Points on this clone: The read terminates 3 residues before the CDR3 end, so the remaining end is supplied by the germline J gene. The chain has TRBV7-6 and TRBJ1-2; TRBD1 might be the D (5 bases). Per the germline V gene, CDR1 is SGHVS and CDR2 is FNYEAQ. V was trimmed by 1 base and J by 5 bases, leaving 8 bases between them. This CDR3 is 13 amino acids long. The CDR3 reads CASSLGQGYGYTF. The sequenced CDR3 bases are TGTGCCAGCAGCTTAGGTCAGGGTTATGGC.

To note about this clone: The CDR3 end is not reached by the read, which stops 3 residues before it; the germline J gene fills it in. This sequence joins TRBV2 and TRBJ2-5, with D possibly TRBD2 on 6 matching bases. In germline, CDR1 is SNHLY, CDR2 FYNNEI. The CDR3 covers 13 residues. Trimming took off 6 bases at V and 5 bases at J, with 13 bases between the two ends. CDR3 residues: CASSANRGETQYF. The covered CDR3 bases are TGTGCCAGCAGCGCAAACCGGGGGGAGACC.

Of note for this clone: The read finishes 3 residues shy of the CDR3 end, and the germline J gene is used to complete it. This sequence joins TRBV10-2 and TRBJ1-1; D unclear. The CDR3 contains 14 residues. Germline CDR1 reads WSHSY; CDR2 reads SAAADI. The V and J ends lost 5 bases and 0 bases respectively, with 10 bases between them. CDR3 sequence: CASSTPIMNTEAFF. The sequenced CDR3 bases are TGCGCCAGCAGTACTCCAATCATGAACACTGAA.

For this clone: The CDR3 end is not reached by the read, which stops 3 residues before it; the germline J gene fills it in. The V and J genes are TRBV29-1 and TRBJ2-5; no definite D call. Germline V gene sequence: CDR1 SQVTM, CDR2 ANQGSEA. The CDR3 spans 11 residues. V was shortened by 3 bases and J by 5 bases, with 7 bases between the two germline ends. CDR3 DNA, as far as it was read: TGCAGCGTTGACGCTGGCGAGACC. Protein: CSVDAGET. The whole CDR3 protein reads CSVDAGETQYF.

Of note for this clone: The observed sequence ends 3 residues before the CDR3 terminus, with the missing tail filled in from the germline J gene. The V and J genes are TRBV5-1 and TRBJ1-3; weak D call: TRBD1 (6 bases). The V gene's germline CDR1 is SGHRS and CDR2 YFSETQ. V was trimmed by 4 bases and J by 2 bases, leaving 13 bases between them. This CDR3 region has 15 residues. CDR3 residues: CASSPGTTPGNTIYF. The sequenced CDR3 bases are TGCGCCAGCAGCCCCGGGACAACCCCTGGAAACACC.

The sequenced part of the CDR3 DNA is TGTGCCAGTAGCCTATTACAGGGGTACGGTGGCACTGAA. Amino acids: CASSLLQGYGGTE. The whole CDR3 reads CASSLLQGYGGTEAFF. V and J are TRBV19 and TRBJ1-1, with 7 nucleotides matching TRBD1. The DNA ends 3 residues before the CDR3 does, and the rest of the CDR3 is filled in from the germline J gene. Per the germline V gene, CDR1 is LNHDA and CDR2 is SQIVND (reference sequence). Trimming at V came to 6 bases and at J to 4 bases, leaving 14 bases not matched to a gene. The CDR3 sequence is 16 residues long.

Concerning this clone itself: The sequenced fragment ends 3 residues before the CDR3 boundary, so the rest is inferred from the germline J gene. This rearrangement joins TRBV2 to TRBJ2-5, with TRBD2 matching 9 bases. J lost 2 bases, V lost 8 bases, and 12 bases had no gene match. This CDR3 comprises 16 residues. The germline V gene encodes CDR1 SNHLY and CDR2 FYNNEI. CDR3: CASHREAGGLQETQYF. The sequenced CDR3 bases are TGTGCCAGCCATCGGGAAGCGGGGGGCTTACAAGAGACC.

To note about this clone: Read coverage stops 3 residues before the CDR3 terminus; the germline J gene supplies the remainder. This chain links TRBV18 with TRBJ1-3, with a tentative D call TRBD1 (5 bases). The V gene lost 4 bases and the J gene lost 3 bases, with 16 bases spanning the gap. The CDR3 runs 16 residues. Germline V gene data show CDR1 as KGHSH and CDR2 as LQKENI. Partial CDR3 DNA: TGTGCCAGCTCACAGTCCCGCAGGGAAGGTGGAAACACC. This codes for CASSQSRREGGNT. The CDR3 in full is CASSQSRREGGNTIYF.

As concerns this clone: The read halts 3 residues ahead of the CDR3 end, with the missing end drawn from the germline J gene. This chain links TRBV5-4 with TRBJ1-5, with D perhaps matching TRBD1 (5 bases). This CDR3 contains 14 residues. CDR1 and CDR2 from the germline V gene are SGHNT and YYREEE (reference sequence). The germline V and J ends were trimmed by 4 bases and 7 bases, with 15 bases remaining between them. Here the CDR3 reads CASSDGHGGQPQHF. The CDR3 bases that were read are TGTGCCAGCAGCGACGGACACGGCGGACAGCCC.

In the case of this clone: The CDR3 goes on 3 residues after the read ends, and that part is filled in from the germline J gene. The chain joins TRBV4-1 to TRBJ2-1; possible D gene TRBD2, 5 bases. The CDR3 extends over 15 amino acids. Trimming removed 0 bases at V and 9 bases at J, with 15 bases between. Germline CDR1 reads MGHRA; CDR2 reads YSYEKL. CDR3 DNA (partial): TGCGCCAGCAGCCAAGACGTGACTATCCCCGGTGAG. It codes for CASSQDVTIPGE. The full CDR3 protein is CASSQDVTIPGEQFF.

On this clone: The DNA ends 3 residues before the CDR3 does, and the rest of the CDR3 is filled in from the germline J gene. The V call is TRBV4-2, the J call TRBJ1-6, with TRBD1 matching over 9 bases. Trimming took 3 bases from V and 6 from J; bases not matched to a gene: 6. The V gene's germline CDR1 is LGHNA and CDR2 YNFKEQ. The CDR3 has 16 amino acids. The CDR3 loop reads CASSHGTGTFNSPLHF. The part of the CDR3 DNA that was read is TGTGCCAGCAGCCACGGGACAGGGACGTTTAATTCACCC.

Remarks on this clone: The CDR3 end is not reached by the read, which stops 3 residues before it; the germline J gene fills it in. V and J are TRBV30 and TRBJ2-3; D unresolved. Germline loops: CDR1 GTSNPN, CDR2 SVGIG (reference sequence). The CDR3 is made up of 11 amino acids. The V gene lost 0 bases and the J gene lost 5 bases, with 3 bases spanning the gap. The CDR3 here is CAWSVRDTQYF. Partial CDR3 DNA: TGTGCCTGGAGTGTTCGAGATACG. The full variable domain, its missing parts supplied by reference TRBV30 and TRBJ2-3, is SQTIHQWPATLVQPVGSPLSLECTVEGTSNPNLYWYRQAAGRGLQLLFYSVGIGQISSEVPQNLSASRPQDRQFILSSKKLLLSDSGFYLCAWSVRDTQYFGPGTRLTVL.

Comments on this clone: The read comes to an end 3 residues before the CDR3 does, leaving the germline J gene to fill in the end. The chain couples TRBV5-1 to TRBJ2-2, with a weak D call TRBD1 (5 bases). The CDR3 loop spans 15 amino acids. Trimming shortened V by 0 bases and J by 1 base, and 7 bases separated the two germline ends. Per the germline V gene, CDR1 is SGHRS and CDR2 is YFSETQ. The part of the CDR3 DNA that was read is TGCGCCAGCAGCTTGGTCGGACAGAACACCGGGGAG. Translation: CASSLVGQNTGE. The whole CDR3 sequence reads CASSLVGQNTGELFF.

The chain's CDR3 is CASSDSAGNTIYF. CDR3 DNA, as far as it was read: TGTGCCAGCAGTGACTCTGCTGGAAACACC. This chain connects TRBV2 to TRBJ1-3; D call uncertain. The read finishes 3 residues shy of the CDR3 end, and the germline J gene is used to complete it. Looked up from germline, CDR1 is SNHLY and CDR2 is FYNNEI. This CDR3 is built from 13 residues. V was clipped by 3 bases and J by 2 bases, with 5 bases between them.

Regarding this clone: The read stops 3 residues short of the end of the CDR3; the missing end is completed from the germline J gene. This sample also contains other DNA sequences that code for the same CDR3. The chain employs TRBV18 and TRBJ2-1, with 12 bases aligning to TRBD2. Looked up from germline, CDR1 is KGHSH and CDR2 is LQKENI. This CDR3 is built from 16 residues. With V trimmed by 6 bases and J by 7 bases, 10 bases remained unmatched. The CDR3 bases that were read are TGTGCCAGCTCCCCGCCGTCTAGCGGGGGGGCGAATGAG. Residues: CASSPPSSGGANE. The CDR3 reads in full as CASSPPSSGGANEQFF.

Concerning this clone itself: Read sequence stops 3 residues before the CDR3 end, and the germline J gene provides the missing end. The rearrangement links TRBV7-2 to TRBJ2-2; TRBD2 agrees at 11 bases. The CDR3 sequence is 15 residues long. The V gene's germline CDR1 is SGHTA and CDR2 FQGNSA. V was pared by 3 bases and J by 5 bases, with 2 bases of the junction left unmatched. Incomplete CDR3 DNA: TGTGCCAGCAGCTTTAGCGGGGGGGGGACCGGGGAG. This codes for CASSFSGGGTGE. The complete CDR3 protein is CASSFSGGGTGELFF. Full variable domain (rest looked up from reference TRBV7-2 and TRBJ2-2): GAGVSQSPSNKVTEKGKDVELRCDPISGHTALYWYRQSLGQGLEFLIYFQGNSAPDKSGLPSDRFSAERTGGSVSTLTIQRTQQEDSAVYLCASSFSGGGTGELFFGEGSRLTVL.

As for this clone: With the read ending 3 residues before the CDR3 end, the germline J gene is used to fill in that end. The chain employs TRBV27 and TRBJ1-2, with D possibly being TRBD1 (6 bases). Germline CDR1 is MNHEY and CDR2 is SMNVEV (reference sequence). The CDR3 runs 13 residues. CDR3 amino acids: CASRGAALGGYTF. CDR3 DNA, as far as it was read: TGTGCCAGCAGGGGGGCTGCCCTAGGGGGC.

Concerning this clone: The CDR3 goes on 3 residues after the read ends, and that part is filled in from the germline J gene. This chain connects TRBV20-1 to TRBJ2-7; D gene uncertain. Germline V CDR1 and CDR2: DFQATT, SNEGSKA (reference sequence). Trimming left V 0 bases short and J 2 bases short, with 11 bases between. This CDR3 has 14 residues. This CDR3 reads CSARDPTTPYEQYF. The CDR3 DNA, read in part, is TGCAGTGCTAGAGATCCCACTACACCCTACGAG.

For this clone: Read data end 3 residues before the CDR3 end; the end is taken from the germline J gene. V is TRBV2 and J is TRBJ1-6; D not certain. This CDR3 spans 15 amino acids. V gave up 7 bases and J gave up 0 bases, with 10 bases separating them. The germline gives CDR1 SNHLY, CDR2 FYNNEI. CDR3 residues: CASITGSSYNSPLHF. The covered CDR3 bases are TGTGCCAGCATCACGGGGAGCTCCTATAATTCACCC.

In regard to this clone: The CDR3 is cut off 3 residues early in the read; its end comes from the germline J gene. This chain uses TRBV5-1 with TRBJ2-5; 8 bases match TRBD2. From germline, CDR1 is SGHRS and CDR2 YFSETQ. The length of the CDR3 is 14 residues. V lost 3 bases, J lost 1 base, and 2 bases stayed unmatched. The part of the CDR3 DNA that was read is TGCGCCAGCAGCTCACTAGCGGCCCAAGAGACC. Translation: CASSSLAAQET. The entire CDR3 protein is CASSSLAAQETQYF.

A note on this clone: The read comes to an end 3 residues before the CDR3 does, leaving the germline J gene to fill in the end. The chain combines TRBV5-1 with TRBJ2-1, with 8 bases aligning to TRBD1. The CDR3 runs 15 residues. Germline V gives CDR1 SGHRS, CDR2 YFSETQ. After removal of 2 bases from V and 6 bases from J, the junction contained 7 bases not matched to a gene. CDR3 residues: CASSFADRDPNEQFF. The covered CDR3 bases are TGCGCCAGCAGCTTTGCGGACAGGGACCCCAATGAG. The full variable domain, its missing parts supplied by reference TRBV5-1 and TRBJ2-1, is KAGVTQTPRYLIKTRGQQVTLSCSPISGHRSVSWYQQTPGQGLQFLFEYFSETQRNKGNFPGRFSGRQFSNSRSEMNVSTLELGDSALYLCASSFADRDPNEQFFGPGTRLTVL.

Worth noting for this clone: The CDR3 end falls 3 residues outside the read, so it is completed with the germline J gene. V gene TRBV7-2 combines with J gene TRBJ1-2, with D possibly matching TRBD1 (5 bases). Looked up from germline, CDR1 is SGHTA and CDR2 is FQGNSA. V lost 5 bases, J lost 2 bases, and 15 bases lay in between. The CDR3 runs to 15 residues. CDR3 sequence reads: CASSPKWGTNYGYTF. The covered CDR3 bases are TGTGCCAGCAGCCCCAAATGGGGCACGAACTATGGC.